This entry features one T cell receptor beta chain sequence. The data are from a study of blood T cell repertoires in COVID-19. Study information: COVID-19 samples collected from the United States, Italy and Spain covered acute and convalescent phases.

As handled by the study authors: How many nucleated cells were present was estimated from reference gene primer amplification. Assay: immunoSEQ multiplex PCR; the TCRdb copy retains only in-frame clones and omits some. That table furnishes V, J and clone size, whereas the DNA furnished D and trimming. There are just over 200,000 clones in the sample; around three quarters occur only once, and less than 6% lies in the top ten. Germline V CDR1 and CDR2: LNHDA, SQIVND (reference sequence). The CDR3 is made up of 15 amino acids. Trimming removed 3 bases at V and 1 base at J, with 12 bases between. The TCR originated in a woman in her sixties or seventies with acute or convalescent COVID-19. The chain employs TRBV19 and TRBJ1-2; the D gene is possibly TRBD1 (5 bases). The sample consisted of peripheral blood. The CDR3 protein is CASSIGFQGNYGYTF. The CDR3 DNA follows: TGTGCCAGTAGTATTGGATTTCAGGGTAACTATGGCTACACCTTC. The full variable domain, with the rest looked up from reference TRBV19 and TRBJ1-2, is DGGITQSPKYLFRKEGQNVTLSCEQNLNHDAMYWYRQDPGQGLRLIYYSQIVNDFQKGDIAEGYSVSREKKESFPLTVTSAQKNPTAFYLCASSIGFQGNYGYTFGSGTRLTVV.